Below, 22 T cell receptor beta chains from the same sample are listed, as sequenced in a study of PD-L1 blockade in urothelial cancer. Profiled with immunoSEQ multiplex PCR; TCRdb holds only in-frame clones, not every one. Found here are 30,000 to 50,000 clones, around 89% of them singletons; the top ten hold about 1.9%. The source was PBMCs, collected around atezolizumab (anti-PD-L1) treatment. The receptors were gathered from a man aged 60 to 75 with urothelial cancer.

The chain combines TRBV28 with TRBJ1-2; tentatively, D is TRBD1 (5 bases). CDR3 length: 13 amino acids. The germline V gene has CDR1 MDHEN and CDR2 SYDVKM. V gave up 2 bases and J gave up 4 bases, with 8 bases separating them. CDR3 loop: CASSLGQGYGYTF. DNA of the CDR3: TGTGCCAGCAGTTTAGGGCAGGGCTATGGCTACACCTTC.

The chain combines TRBV15 with TRBJ2-7; TRBD1 agrees at 10 bases. In germline, CDR1 is LNHNV, CDR2 YYDKDF (reference sequence). Trimming removed 3 bases from V and 6 bases from J; junction bases left unmatched: 8. This CDR3 comprises 15 residues. The chain's CDR3 is CATSRGGQGFGEQYF. CDR3 in DNA: TGTGCCACCAGCAGGGGGGGACAGGGGTTCGGCGAGCAGTACTTC.

The chain combines TRBV6-6 with TRBJ1-4; D possibly corresponds to TRBD1 (5 bases). V dropped 5 bases and J dropped 3 bases, with 10 bases sitting between them. The CDR3 spans 14 residues. Germline values: CDR1 MNHNY, CDR2 SVGAGI (reference sequence). CDR3 sequence reads: CASSPRGANEKLFF. The CDR3 DNA reads TGTGCCAGCAGTCCACGGGGGGCTAATGAAAAACTGTTTTTT.

J is TRBJ1-2 and V is TRBV9; no firm D call. The CDR3 loop spans 14 amino acids. The germline gives CDR1 SGDLS, CDR2 YYNGEE. Trimming removed 1 base at V and 7 bases at J, with 14 bases between. The CDR3 DNA reads TGTGCCAGCAGCGTATCGCAGGCCCTCGGTGGCTACACCTTC. Protein sequence: CASSVSQALGGYTF. Complete variable domain (other parts from reference TRBV9 and TRBJ1-2): DSGVTQTPKHLITATGQRVTLRCSPRSGDLSVYWYQQSLDQGLQFLIQYYNGEERAKGNILERFSAQQFPDLHSELNLSSLELGDSALYFCASSVSQALGGYTFGSGTRLTVV.

V gene TRBV19 combines with J gene TRBJ1-1; 9 bases align to TRBD1. The germline CDR1 and CDR2 sequences are LNHDA and SQIVND (reference sequence). J lost 10 bases, V lost 7 bases, and 13 bases had no gene match. The CDR3 is 14 amino acids. Here the CDR3 DNA reads TGTGCCAGTATTCAGTCACGGGACAGGGCGGTAGCTTTCTTT. Translated: CASIQSRDRAVAFF.

The rearrangement joins TRBV6-4 to TRBJ2-1; 7 bases match TRBD2. The junction had 8 bases not matched to a gene; V was cut back by 5 bases and J by 7 bases. This CDR3 comprises 14 residues. Germline V gene data show CDR1 as MRHNA and CDR2 as SNTAGT. DNA of the CDR3: TGTGCCAGCAGTAAGACGGGGGAGGGAAATGAGCAGTTCTTC. Translation gives CASSKTGEGNEQFF.

The chain joins TRBV19 to TRBJ1-5; 10 nucleotides align to TRBD1. The CDR3 loop spans 18 amino acids. J lost 1 base, V lost 3 bases, and 9 bases had no gene match. Per the germline V gene, CDR1 is LNHDA and CDR2 is SQIVND (reference sequence). CDR3: CASSMLPGQGMSNQPQHF. CDR3 coding DNA: TGTGCCAGTAGTATGCTACCGGGACAGGGGATGAGCAATCAGCCCCAGCATTTT.

The CDR3 protein is CASSELPGETQYF. The CDR3 region has the DNA TGTGCCAGCAGTGAGCTGCCGGGGGAGACCCAGTACTTC. The chain carries TRBV6-4 and TRBJ2-5, with a weak D call TRBD2 (5 bases). The germline CDR1 and CDR2 sequences are MRHNA and SNTAGT. The CDR3 length is 13 residues. V was shortened by 3 bases and J by 5 bases, with 10 bases between the two germline ends.

The chain recombines TRBV7-3 with TRBJ2-6, with TRBD1 matching 7 bases. This CDR3 spans 17 amino acids. The V and J ends lost 1 base and 0 bases, in that order; junction bases with no gene match: 3. In germline, CDR1 is SGHTA, CDR2 FQGTGA. The CDR3 loop reads CASSLRGQSSGANVLTF. CDR3 nucleotides: TGTGCCAGCAGCTTAAGGGGACAGAGCTCTGGGGCCAACGTCCTGACTTTC.

The CDR3 coding sequence is TGTGCCAGCACCTTAATCAGGTTTAGCAATCAGCCCCAGCATTTT. Translation gives CASTLIRFSNQPQHF. V and J are TRBV27 and TRBJ1-5; no firm D call. Germline-derived CDR1 and CDR2 are MNHEY and SMNVEV (reference sequence). The CDR3 is 15 residues long. Trimming left V 7 bases short and J 0 bases short, with 13 bases between.

V and J are TRBV7-2 and TRBJ1-5; D is possibly TRBD1 (6 bases). In germline, CDR1 is SGHTA, CDR2 FQGNSA. Trimming took 5 bases from V and 7 from J, leaving 18 bases between them. This CDR3 is built from 15 residues. CDR3 DNA: TGTGCCAGCAGCCCGCAGGGGACAATCAGCCAGCCCCAGCATTTT. Protein: CASSPQGTISQPQHF.

The chain uses TRBV5-1 and TRBJ1-2; no definite D call. V was shortened by 3 bases and J by 3 bases, with 18 bases between the two germline ends. Germline V gives CDR1 SGHRS, CDR2 YFSETQ. The CDR3 is 16 residues long. Written as DNA, the CDR3 is TGCGCCAGCAGCTATAATGAGGGATGGGCGGACTATGGCTACACCTTC. Its protein product is CASSYNEGWADYGYTF.

This clone was seen only a few times. The chain carries TRBV4-1 and TRBJ1-6; possible D gene TRBD1, 6 bases. The CDR3 sequence is 16 residues long. Per germline, CDR1 MGHRA and CDR2 YSYEKL. V was clipped by 3 bases and J by 9 bases, with 18 bases between them. CDR3 amino acids: CASSHPPRGTVSPLHF. The DNA of the CDR3 is TGCGCCAGCAGCCACCCACCCAGGGGCACGGTTTCACCCCTCCACTTT.

The rearrangement uses TRBV5-1 and TRBJ2-5; a possible D gene is TRBD1 (5 bases). This CDR3 has 13 amino acids. Trimming cost V 6 bases and J 2 bases, with 11 bases left between them. Germline CDR1 SGHRS, CDR2 YFSETQ. CDR3 protein: CASKQAFQETQYF. In nucleotides, the CDR3 is TGCGCCAGCAAACAGGCCTTTCAAGAGACCCAGTACTTC.

The rearrangement joins TRBV27 to TRBJ2-1, with 7 bases that match TRBD1. CDR1 and CDR2 (germline): MNHEY, SMNVEV (reference sequence). V trimming: 6 bases; J trimming: 1 base; junction bases outside the gene matches: 6. The CDR3 runs to 15 residues. DNA for the CDR3: TGTGCCAGCAGCCTCCGGGACAGTTCCTACAATGAGCAGTTCTTC. Translation gives CASSLRDSSYNEQFF.

This clone appeared a single time. The chain recombines TRBV10-2 with TRBJ2-2, with D hard to call. The CDR3 has 17 residues. CDR1 is WSHSY, CDR2 SAAADI, per germline. With 2 bases removed from V and 4 bases from J, the gap between germline ends came to 17 bases. The CDR3 coding sequence is TGCGCCAGCAGTGAGGGGTCCACCACCTCGGGCACCGGGGAGCTGTTTTTT. Translated, it gives CASSEGSTTSGTGELFF.

The rearrangement links TRBV11-3 to TRBJ2-1; 10 nucleotides agree with TRBD2. The germline CDR1 and CDR2 sequences are SGHNT and YENEEA. Germline trimming cut 5 bases from V and 5 bases from J; bases unmatched to any gene: 3. CDR3 length equals 14 residues. CDR3: CASSPGLANNEQFF. The CDR3 coding sequence is TGTGCCAGCAGCCCGGGACTAGCGAACAATGAGCAGTTCTTC.

V gene TRBV7-2 combines with J gene TRBJ1-3, with D tentatively TRBD1 (5 bases). CDR3 length equals 15 residues. Trimming left V 5 bases short and J 4 bases short, with 15 bases between. Germline CDR1 is SGHTA and CDR2 is FQGNSA. CDR3 in DNA: TGTGCCAGCAGCCCAAGCGGGACGCAGGGAAACACCATATATTTT. This gives the protein CASSPSGTQGNTIYF.

V gene TRBV27 combines with J gene TRBJ2-1; a weak D match, TRBD2 (5 bases). There are 15 residues in the CDR3. Germline loops: CDR1 MNHEY, CDR2 SMNVEV (reference sequence). The V end lost 1 base, the J end lost 7 bases, and 14 bases lay between the germline ends. The CDR3 loop is CASSLYPSLRNEQFF. DNA of the CDR3: TGTGCCAGCAGTTTATACCCTAGCCTGAGGAATGAGCAGTTCTTC.

The sample holds one count of this clone. This sequence joins TRBV6-5 and TRBJ2-5; 9 bases match TRBD2. Germline CDR1 MNHEY, CDR2 SVGAGI. This CDR3 has 15 residues. V dropped 2 bases and J dropped 2; count of bases not matched to a gene: 3. The CDR3 coding sequence is TGTGCCAGCAGTTACCACCTAGCGGGGCAAGAGACCCAGTACTTC. This sequence encodes CASSYHLAGQETQYF.

CDR3 sequence (DNA): TGTGCCAGCAGAGCTAGGGACACCCAGTACGAGCAGTACTTC. Translated, it gives CASRARDTQYEQYF. The chain employs TRBV6-1 and TRBJ2-7; D perhaps matches TRBD1 (6 bases). In germline, CDR1 is MNHNS, CDR2 SASEGT. CDR3 size: 14 residues. Trimming pared 6 bases from V and 4 bases from J, leaving 16 bases between.

The rearrangement links TRBV5-1 to TRBJ1-1, with 7 bases fitting TRBD1. The trim removed 2 bases at V and 5 bases at J, leaving 9 bases unmatched. Germline assignment: CDR1 SGHRS and CDR2 YFSETQ. The CDR3 extends over 15 amino acids. The CDR3 bases are TGCGCCAGCAGCTTAACCGACAGGGTTTTAACTGAAGCTTTCTTT. Its translation: CASSLTDRVLTEAFF.